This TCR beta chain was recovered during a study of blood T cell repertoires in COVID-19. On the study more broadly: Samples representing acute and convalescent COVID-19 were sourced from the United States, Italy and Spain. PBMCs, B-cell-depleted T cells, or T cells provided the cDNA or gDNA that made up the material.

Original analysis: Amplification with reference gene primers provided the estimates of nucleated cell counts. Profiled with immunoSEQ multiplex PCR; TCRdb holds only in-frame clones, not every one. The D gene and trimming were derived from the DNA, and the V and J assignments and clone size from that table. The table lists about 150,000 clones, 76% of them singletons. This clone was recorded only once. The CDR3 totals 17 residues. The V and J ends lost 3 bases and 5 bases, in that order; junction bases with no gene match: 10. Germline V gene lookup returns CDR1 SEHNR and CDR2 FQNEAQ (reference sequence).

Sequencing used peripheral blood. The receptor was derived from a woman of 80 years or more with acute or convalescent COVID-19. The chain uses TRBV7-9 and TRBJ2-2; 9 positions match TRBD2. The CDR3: CASSLSPGLAGTGELFF. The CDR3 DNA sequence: TGTGCCAGCAGCTTGTCGCCGGGACTAGCAGGGACCGGGGAGCTGTTTTTT.